The sequence of this TCR beta chain was determined in a study of cytomegalovirus exposure and HLA in healthy donors. Study-level results: It was reportedly the case that the classifier diagnosed cytomegalovirus status with high specificity and sensitivity. Some TCR beta chains (roughly 150 of them) were listed as cytomegalovirus-associated. Confirmation was obtained in vitro that a few CMV-associated chains are specific for CMV antigens.

A word on this clone: Its antigen remains unknown.

The CDR3 runs to 15 residues. V lost 3 bases and J lost 2, with 11 bases in between. CDR1 is KGHSH and CDR2 is LQKENI in the germline V gene. The method was immunoSEQ multiplex PCR; TCRdb's version includes in-frame clones alone and lacks a portion of them. The sample holds around 60,000 clones, 90% to 96% seen once. The roughly 120-subject validation cohort, separate from the approximately 660-subject first cohort, included the donors. The chain combines TRBV18 with TRBJ2-1, with a possible D match to TRBD2 (6 bases). What was sequenced was PBMCs. The sequence derives from a woman younger than 35 in good health and CMV-seronegative. Written as DNA, the CDR3 is TGTGCCAGCTCACCGTTGGGGAGGCCCTACAATGAGCAGTTCTTC. Protein product: CASSPLGRPYNEQFF.